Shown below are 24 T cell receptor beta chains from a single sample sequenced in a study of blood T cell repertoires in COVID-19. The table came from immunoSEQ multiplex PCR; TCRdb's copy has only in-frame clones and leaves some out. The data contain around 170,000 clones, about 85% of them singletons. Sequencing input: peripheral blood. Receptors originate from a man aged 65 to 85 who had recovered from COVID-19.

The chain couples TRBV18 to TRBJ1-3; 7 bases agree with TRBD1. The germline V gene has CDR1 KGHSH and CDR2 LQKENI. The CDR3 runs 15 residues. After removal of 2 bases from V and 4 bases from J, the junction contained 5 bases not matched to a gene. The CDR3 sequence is CASSPTGAAGNTIYF. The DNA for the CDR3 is TGTGCCAGCTCACCAACAGGGGCCGCGGGAAACACCATATATTTT.

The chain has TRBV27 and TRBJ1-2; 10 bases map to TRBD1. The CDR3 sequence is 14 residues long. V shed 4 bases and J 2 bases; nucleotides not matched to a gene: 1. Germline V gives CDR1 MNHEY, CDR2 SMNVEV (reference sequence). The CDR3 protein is CASSSDRGNYGYTF. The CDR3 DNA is TGTGCCAGCAGTTCGGACAGGGGGAACTATGGCTACACCTTC.

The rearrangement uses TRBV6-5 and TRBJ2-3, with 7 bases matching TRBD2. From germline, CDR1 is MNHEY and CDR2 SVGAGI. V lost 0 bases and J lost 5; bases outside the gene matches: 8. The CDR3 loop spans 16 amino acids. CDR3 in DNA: TGTGCCAGCAGTTACTCGCTCGGGGGAGGGATAGATACGCAGTATTTT. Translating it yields CASSYSLGGGIDTQYF.

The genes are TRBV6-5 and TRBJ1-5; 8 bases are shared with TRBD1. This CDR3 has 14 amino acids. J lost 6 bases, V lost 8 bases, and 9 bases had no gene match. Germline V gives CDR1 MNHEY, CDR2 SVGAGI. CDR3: CASGRTGIGQPQHF. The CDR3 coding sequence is TGTGCCAGCGGGAGGACAGGGATTGGTCAGCCCCAGCATTTT.

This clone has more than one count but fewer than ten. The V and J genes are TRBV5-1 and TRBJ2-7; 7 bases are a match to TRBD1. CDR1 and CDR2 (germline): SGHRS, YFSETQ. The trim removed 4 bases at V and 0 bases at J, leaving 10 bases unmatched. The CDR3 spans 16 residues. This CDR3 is CASSPWDRRSSYEQYF. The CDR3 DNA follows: TGCGCCAGCAGCCCTTGGGACAGACGGAGCTCCTACGAGCAGTACTTC. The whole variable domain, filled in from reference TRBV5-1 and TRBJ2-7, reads KAGVTQTPRYLIKTRGQQVTLSCSPISGHRSVSWYQQTPGQGLQFLFEYFSETQRNKGNFPGRFSGRQFSNSRSEMNVSTLELGDSALYLCASSPWDRRSSYEQYFGPGTRLTVT.

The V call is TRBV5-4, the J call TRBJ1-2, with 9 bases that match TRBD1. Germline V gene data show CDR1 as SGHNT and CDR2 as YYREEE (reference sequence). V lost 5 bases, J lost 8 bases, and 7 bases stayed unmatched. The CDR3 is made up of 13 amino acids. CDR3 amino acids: CASRTGTGYGYTF. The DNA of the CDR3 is TGTGCCAGCAGAACCGGGACAGGGTACGGCTACACCTTC.

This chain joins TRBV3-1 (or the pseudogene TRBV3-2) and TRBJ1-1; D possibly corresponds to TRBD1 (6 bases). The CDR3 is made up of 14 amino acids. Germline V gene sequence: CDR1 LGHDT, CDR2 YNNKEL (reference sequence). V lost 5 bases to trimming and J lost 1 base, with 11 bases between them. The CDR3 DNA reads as TGTGCCAGCAGCGCAGGACAGAAGAACACTGAAGCTTTCTTT. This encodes CASSAGQKNTEAFF.

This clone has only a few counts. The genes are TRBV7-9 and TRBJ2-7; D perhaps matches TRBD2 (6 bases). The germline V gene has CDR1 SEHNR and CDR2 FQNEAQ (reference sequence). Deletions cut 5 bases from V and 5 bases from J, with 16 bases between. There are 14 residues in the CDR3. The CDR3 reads CASSLVVGGNEQYF. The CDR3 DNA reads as TGTGCCAGCAGCCTGGTCGTGGGAGGAAACGAGCAGTACTTC.

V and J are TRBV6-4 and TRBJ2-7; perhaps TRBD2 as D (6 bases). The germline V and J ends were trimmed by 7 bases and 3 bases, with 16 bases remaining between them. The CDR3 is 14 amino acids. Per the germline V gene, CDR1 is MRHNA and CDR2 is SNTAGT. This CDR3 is CASIRGTASYEQYF. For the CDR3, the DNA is TGTGCCAGCATACGCGGGACGGCAAGCTACGAGCAGTACTTC.

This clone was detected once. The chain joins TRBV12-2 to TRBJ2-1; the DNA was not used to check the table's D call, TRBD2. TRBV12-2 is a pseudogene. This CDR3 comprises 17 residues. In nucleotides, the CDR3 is TGTGCAAGTCGCTTAGAGCCTAGCGGGGGTACCTACAATGAGCAGTTCTTC. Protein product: CASRLEPSGGTYNEQFF.

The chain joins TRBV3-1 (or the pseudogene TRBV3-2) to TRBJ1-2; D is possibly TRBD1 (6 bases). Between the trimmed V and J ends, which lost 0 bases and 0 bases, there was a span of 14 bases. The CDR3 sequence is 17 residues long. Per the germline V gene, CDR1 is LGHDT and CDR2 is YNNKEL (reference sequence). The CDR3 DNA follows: TGTGCCAGCAGCCAAGAAGGCAGGGGTCTTACTAACTATGGCTACACCTTC. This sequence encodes CASSQEGRGLTNYGYTF.

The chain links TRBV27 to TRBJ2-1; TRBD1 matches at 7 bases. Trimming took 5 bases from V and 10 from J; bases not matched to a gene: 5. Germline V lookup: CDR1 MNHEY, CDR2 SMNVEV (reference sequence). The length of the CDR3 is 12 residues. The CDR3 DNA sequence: TGTGCCAGCAGTCCAATAGGGGGCGAGCAGTTCTTC. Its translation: CASSPIGGEQFF.

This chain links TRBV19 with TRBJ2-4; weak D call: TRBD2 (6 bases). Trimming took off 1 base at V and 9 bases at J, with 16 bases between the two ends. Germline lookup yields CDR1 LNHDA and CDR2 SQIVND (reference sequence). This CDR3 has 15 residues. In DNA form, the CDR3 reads TGTGCCAGTAGTATAGGGGGGGAAATGAGCGCCATTCAGTACTTC. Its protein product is CASSIGGEMSAIQYF.

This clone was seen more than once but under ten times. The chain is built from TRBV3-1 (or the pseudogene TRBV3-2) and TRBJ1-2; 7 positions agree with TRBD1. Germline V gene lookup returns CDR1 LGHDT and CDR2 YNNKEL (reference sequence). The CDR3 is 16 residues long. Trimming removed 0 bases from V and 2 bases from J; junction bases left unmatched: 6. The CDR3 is CASSQDLARGNYGYTF. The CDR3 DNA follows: TGTGCCAGCAGCCAAGATCTGGCCAGGGGGAACTATGGCTACACCTTC.

CDR3 DNA: TGTGCCAGCAGCTCCTCGAACTTTGCGGGAGGGAAGTACTTC. Its protein is CASSSSNFAGGKYF. The chain carries TRBV7-2 and TRBJ2-7, with 9 bases identical to TRBD2. The CDR3 covers 14 residues. Germline loops: CDR1 SGHTA, CDR2 FQGNSA. V was clipped by 4 bases and J by 11 bases; unmatched bases: 12.

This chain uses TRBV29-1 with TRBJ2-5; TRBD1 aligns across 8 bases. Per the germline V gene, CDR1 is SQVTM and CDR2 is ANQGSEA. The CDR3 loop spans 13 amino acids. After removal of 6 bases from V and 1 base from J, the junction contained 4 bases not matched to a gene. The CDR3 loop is CSVADRAQETQYF. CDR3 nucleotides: TGCAGCGTAGCGGACAGGGCCCAAGAGACCCAGTACTTC.

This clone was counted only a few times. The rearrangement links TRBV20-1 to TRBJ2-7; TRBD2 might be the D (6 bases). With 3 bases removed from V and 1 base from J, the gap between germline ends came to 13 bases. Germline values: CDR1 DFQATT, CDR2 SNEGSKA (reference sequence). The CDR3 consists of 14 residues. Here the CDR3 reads CSASSSGASYEQYF. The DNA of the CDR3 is TGCAGTGCTAGTAGTAGCGGAGCTTCCTACGAGCAGTACTTC.

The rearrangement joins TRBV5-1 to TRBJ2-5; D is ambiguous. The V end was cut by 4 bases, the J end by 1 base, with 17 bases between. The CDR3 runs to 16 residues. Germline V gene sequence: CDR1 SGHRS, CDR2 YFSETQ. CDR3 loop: CASSAFGAAPQETQYF. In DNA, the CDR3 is TGCGCCAGCAGCGCTTTTGGAGCCGCCCCCCAAGAGACCCAGTACTTC. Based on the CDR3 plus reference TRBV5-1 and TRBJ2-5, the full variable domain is KAGVTQTPRYLIKTRGQQVTLSCSPISGHRSVSWYQQTPGQGLQFLFEYFSETQRNKGNFPGRFSGRQFSNSRSEMNVSTLELGDSALYLCASSAFGAAPQETQYFGPGTRLLVL.

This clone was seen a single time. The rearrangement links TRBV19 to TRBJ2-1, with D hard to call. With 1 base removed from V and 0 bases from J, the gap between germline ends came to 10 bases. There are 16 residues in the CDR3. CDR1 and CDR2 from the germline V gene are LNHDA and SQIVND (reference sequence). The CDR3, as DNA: TGTGCCAGTAGTATAGGCTCGTTGAGCTCCTACAATGAGCAGTTCTTC. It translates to CASSIGSLSSYNEQFF.

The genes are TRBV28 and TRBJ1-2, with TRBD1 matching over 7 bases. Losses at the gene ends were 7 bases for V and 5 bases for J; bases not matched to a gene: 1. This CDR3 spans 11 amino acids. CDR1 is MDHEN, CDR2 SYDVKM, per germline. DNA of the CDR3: TGTGCCAGCACGACAGGGTATGGCTACACCTTC. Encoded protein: CASTTGYGYTF.

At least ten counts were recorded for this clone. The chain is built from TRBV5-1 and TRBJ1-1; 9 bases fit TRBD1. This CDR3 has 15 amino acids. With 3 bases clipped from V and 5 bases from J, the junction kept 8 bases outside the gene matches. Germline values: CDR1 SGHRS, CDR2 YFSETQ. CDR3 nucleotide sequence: TGCGCCAGCAGCTGGTTACAGGGGGCAGGGACTGAAGCTTTCTTT. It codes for CASSWLQGAGTEAFF.

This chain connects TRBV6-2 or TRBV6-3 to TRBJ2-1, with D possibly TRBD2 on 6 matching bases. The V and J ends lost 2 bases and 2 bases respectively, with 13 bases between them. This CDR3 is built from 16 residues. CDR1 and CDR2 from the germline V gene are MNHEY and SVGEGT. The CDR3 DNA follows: TGTGCCAGCAGTTACGGGGGACTGATAGCCTACAATGAGCAGTTCTTC. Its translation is CASSYGGLIAYNEQFF.

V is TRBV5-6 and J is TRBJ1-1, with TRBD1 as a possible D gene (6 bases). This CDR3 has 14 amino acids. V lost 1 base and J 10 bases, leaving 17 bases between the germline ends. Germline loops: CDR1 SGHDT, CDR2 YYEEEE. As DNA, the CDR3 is TGTGCCAGCAGCTTGTGGGGAGGGGGTTTAGGAGCTTTCTTT. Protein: CASSLWGGGLGAFF.

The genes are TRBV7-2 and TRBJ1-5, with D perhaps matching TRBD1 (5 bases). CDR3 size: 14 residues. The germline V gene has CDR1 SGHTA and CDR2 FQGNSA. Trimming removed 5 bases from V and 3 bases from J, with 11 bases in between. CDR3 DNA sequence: TGTGCCAGCAGCCCTCGACAGAACAATCAGCCCCAGCATTTT. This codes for CASSPRQNNQPQHF.